These T cell receptor beta chains were read from a single sample in a study of cytomegalovirus exposure and HLA in healthy donors. TCRdb's copy holds only in-frame clones and misses some; the assay was immunoSEQ multiplex PCR. Of about 110,000 clones detected, nearly 85% appear once; the ten largest clones hold under 6.5%. The sequencing input was PBMCs. Receptors were obtained from a man younger than 30 in good health and CMV-seronegative. The CDR3 runs from the conserved cysteine through the conserved F or W. The order of the fields is CDR3 length, V gene, CDR3 protein.

15 | TRBV5-6 | CASSLVGLNTGELFF
15 | TRBV5-1 | CASSLGAQQNTEAFF
14 | TRBV9 | CASSRAQRQNEQFF
14 | TRBV15 | CATSKGGTGTEAFF
18 | TRBV7-6 | CASSPKTPSGRGSNEQFF
15 | TRBV16 | CASSRDRVRGNTIYF
13 | TRBV6-5 | CASSYFSGTEAFF
15 | TRBV14 | CASSRTRTSLYEQYF
14 | TRBV6-5 | CASSYSYSSYEQYF
16 | TRBV4-2 | CASSRNTEQGNQPQHF
16 | TRBV11-2 | CASSLYSGSFGGELFF
12 | TRBV6-5 | CASSTAGTGQFF
16 | TRBV9 | CASSATLAGDRNEQFF
16 | TRBV11-3 | CASSFASGTSYNEQFF
15 | TRBV6-6 | CASSLRTTANTEAFF
15 | TRBV7-9 | CASSESGRGFSEQYF
16 | TRBV5-6 | CASRSGQGLAYNEQFF
14 | TRBV19 | CASSIGWGDYGYTF
19 | TRBV7-2 | CASSLSGTSGIQSYNEQFF
13 | TRBV9 | CASSVGTREKLFF
14 | TRBV28 | CASSPIGGNYGYTF
13 | TRBV11-2 | CASSWIGLGEQYF
13 | TRBV7-9 | CASSSSIYNEQFF
16 | TRBV19 | CASSTLAGASTDTQYF
10 | TRBV9 | CASSSDRDTF
14 | TRBV14 | CASSQATVLDTQYF
15 | TRBV7-8 | CASSGDLGFNTEAFF
12 | TRBV2 | CASGEESYEQYF
14 | TRBV10-3 | CAISSGERNYGYTF